The subject of this entry is one T cell receptor beta chain. The sample comes from a study of cytomegalovirus exposure and HLA in healthy donors. PCR amplification relied on 60 Vbeta primers (plus 13 Jbeta primers). In the original analysis: Roughly 10 million shared chains were among the about 80 million unique TCR beta chains that a later analysis counted. TCRdb keeps only in-frame clones here, not all; method: immunoSEQ multiplex PCR. Clone size and the V and J calls come from that table; the DNA yielded D and trimming. The sample holds about 55,000 clones, 70% to 85% seen once. The V gene's germline CDR1 is LNHDA and CDR2 SQIVND (reference sequence). V was shortened by 6 bases and J by 6 bases, with 14 bases between the two germline ends. The CDR3 spans 14 residues.

This clonotype was obtained from a young man in good health and CMV-seronegative. The sequenced sample was PBMCs. The rearrangement links TRBV19 to TRBJ1-4; weak D call: TRBD1 (5 bases). CDR3 protein: CASSQGDLDEKLFF. The CDR3 DNA sequence: TGTGCCAGTAGCCAGGGTGATCTGGATGAAAAACTGTTTTTT.